This T cell receptor (beta chain) was observed in a study of blood T cell repertoires in COVID-19. Study-wide context: COVID-19 samples, acute and convalescent, were from the United States, Italy and Spain. The analysed material was cDNA or gDNA that came from T cells, B-cell-depleted T cells, or PBMCs.

For this clone: Relative to the germline gene, one junction end is altered; a read error may explain this.

In the original analysis: Amplification with reference gene primers provided the estimates of nucleated cell counts. Using immunoSEQ multiplex PCR, the repertoire was profiled, and TCRdb retains in-frame clones only, with some absent. Clone size and V and J calls were adopted from that table, with D and trimming inferred from the DNA. The sample carries about 69,000 clones, roughly 89% recorded once. The CDR3 has 15 amino acids. Germline CDR1 reads MNHEY; CDR2 reads SMNVEV (reference sequence). The sequenced material came from peripheral blood. This sequence was found in a man over 45 with acute or convalescent COVID-19. This chain joins TRBV27 and TRBJ1-3; D is unresolved. The CDR3 sequence: CAGSPTRPSGNTIYF. In DNA form, the CDR3 reads TGTGCCGGCAGTCCAACTAGACCTTCTGGAAACACCATATATTTT.